Listed below are T cell receptor beta chains from one sample, sequenced in a study of graft-versus-host responses after intestinal transplantation. Only in-frame clones appear in the TCRdb table, and some are missing; sequencing was by immunoSEQ multiplex PCR. The table has around 76,000 clones, 90% to 95% seen once; the top ten hold approximately 0.5%. These receptors' antigens are unknown. Specimen: unstimulated CD8+ T cells sorted from spleen or lymph node cells, collected before intestinal transplant. These receptors originate from a human donor who received an intestinal transplant. Each CDR3 is given with its conserved first and last residue. A D gene is named only where the DNA matches it firmly. For some rows the clone size is stated as once, few or many, or as a class when expanded; others skip it.

J gene: TRBJ2-7
V gene: TRBV11-2
D gene: TRBD2
clone size: NA
CDR3 DNA: TGTGCCAGCAGCTTCGGGACTAGCGGCTACGAGCAGTACTTC
CDR3 protein: CASSFGTSGYEQYF

J gene: TRBJ2-1
V gene: TRBV13
D gene: NA
clone size: NA
CDR3 DNA: TGTGCCAGCAGCCCCGAGACAGGAGAGAGCTCCTACAATGAGCAGTTCTTC
CDR3 protein: CASSPETGESSYNEQFF

J gene: TRBJ1-2
V gene: TRBV27
D gene: NA
clone size: NA
CDR3 DNA: TGTGCCAGCAGTTTGGGGGGGGATGGCTACACCTTC
CDR3 protein: CASSLGGDGYTF

J gene: TRBJ2-7
V gene: TRBV9
D gene: TRBD2
clone size: NA
CDR3 DNA: TGTGCCAGCAGCGTGGGGGGGAGGTCCTACGAGCAGTACTTC
CDR3 protein: CASSVGGRSYEQYF

J gene: TRBJ2-7
V gene: TRBV7-2
D gene: TRBD2
clone size: NA
CDR3 DNA: TGTGCCAGCAGCGCTTGGGAGGGCTACTACGAGCAGTACTTC
CDR3 protein: CASSAWEGYYEQYF

J gene: TRBJ1-5
V gene: TRBV5-8
D gene: NA
clone size: NA
CDR3 DNA: TGTGCCAGCAGCTTGGCCGGTCGGAACAATCAGCCCCAGCATTTT
CDR3 protein: CASSLAGRNNQPQHF

J gene: TRBJ2-3
V gene: TRBV27
D gene: NA
clone size: NA
CDR3 DNA: TGTGCCAGCAGTTTATCGGTCCAGTCCACAGATACGCAGTATTTT
CDR3 protein: CASSLSVQSTDTQYF

J gene: TRBJ2-3
V gene: TRBV27
D gene: NA
clone size: NA
CDR3 DNA: TGTGCCAGCACCTCAAGGGGAACGGGCCATCACACAGATACGCAGTATTTT
CDR3 protein: CASTSRGTGHHTDTQYF

J gene: TRBJ1-4
V gene: TRBV9
D gene: TRBD1
clone size: once
CDR3 DNA: TGTGCCAGCAGACCCCGGGACAGGGCTATTAATGACAAACTGTTTTTT
CDR3 protein: CASRPRDRAINDKLFF

J gene: TRBJ2-3
V gene: TRBV13
D gene: TRBD2
clone size: once
CDR3 DNA: TGTGCCAGCAGCTTAGGTAGCGGGAGTTCGGGAGATACGCAGTATTTT
CDR3 protein: CASSLGSGSSGDTQYF

J gene: TRBJ2-7
V gene: TRBV6-1
D gene: NA
clone size: once
CDR3 DNA: TGTGCCAGCAGTGACCGGATGGGAGCTGGGGAGCAGTACTTC
CDR3 protein: CASSDRMGAGEQYF

J gene: TRBJ1-2
V gene: TRBV7-2
D gene: NA
clone size: NA
CDR3 DNA: TGTGCCAGCAGTCTGGGAAATGGCTACACCTTC
CDR3 protein: CASSLGNGYTF

J gene: TRBJ1-2
V gene: TRBV29-1
D gene: TRBD1
clone size: once
CDR3 DNA: TGCAGCGTTTACGGCCCCACCGGGACAGGTTTCATAACGGATAAAGGTTCCTATGGCTACACCTTC
CDR3 protein: CSVYGPTGTGFITDKGSYGYTF

J gene: TRBJ2-7
V gene: TRBV19
D gene: TRBD1
clone size: NA
CDR3 DNA: TGTGCCACGTCACCCGGGACAGGGGTCTTCTACGAGCAGTACTTC
CDR3 protein: CATSPGTGVFYEQYF

J gene: TRBJ2-1
V gene: TRBV27
D gene: NA
clone size: NA
CDR3 DNA: TGTGCCAGCAGTCTCGGCTACAATGAGCAGTTCTTC
CDR3 protein: CASSLGYNEQFF

J gene: TRBJ1-1
V gene: TRBV9
D gene: NA
clone size: NA
CDR3 DNA: TGTGCCAGCAGCGACCCCGGGGGGGATAACACTGAAGCTTTCTTT
CDR3 protein: CASSDPGGDNTEAFF

J gene: TRBJ1-5
V gene: TRBV21-1
D gene: NA
clone size: NA
CDR3 DNA: TGTGCCAGTCGGGACGGCCCCTATAGCAATCAGCCCCAGCATTTT
CDR3 protein: CASRDGPYSNQPQHF

J gene: TRBJ2-7
V gene: TRBV5-5
D gene: NA
clone size: NA
CDR3 DNA: TGTGCCAGCACCATAAACGCCGCTTCCTACGAGCAGTACTTC
CDR3 protein: CASTINAASYEQYF

J gene: TRBJ2-7
V gene: TRBV4-2
D gene: TRBD2
clone size: NA
CDR3 DNA: TGTGCCAGCAGCCAAGACTCCGGGACTAGCGACCCGATTATCTCCTACGAGCAGTACTTC
CDR3 protein: CASSQDSGTSDPIISYEQYF

J gene: TRBJ2-7
V gene: TRBV7-3
D gene: NA
clone size: NA
CDR3 DNA: TGTGCCAGCAGTCAGGGACTCGAGCAGTACTTC
CDR3 protein: CASSQGLEQYF

J gene: TRBJ2-2
V gene: TRBV7-6
D gene: NA
clone size: NA
CDR3 DNA: TGTGCCAGCAGCCCAACTACAAAGAACACCGGGGAGCTGTTTTTT
CDR3 protein: CASSPTTKNTGELFF

J gene: TRBJ2-7
V gene: TRBV16
D gene: TRBD1
clone size: NA
CDR3 DNA: TGTGCCAGCAGCCTCTCGGGACAGGGTTACGAGCAGTACTTC
CDR3 protein: CASSLSGQGYEQYF

J gene: TRBJ1-5
V gene: TRBV27
D gene: NA
clone size: NA
CDR3 DNA: TGTGCCAGCAGTTTAGGTGGGGCTGCCGGGGATCAGCCCCAGCATTTT
CDR3 protein: CASSLGGAAGDQPQHF

J gene: TRBJ2-7
V gene: TRBV9
D gene: TRBD2
clone size: NA
CDR3 DNA: TGTGCCAGCAGCGTAGTACCCCAGCTGGTAGCGGGAGAAACCTACGAGCAGTACTTC
CDR3 protein: CASSVVPQLVAGETYEQYF

J gene: TRBJ2-2
V gene: TRBV30
D gene: NA
clone size: NA
CDR3 DNA: TGTGCCTGGAGTGTAGGGGCCGGGGAGCTGTTTTTT
CDR3 protein: CAWSVGAGELFF

J gene: TRBJ1-1
V gene: TRBV5-1
D gene: NA
clone size: NA
CDR3 DNA: TGCGCCAGCAGCACGGACGGGGACACTGAAGCTTTCTTT
CDR3 protein: CASSTDGDTEAFF

J gene: TRBJ2-7
V gene: TRBV27
D gene: NA
clone size: once
CDR3 DNA: TGTGCCAGCAGTTTAGTGTCCGGGTCCTACGAGCAGTACTTC
CDR3 protein: CASSLVSGSYEQYF

J gene: TRBJ2-1
V gene: TRBV5-1
D gene: NA
clone size: NA
CDR3 DNA: TGCGCCAGCAGCTGGGACCTCGGTTTCTACAATGAGCAGTTCTTC
CDR3 protein: CASSWDLGFYNEQFF

J gene: TRBJ2-5
V gene: TRBV5-1
D gene: NA
clone size: NA
CDR3 DNA: TGCGCCAGCAGCTCAGGACCCACAGAGACCCAGTACTTC
CDR3 protein: CASSSGPTETQYF

J gene: TRBJ2-7
V gene: TRBV7-9
D gene: NA
clone size: once
CDR3 DNA: TGTGCCGCCGGGGGGCTAGAACAGTACTTC
CDR3 protein: CAAGGLEQYF

J gene: TRBJ1-2
V gene: TRBV19
D gene: NA
clone size: NA
CDR3 DNA: TGTGCCAGTACCTATGGTTGGGAAAGGGGCTATGGCTACACCTTC
CDR3 protein: CASTYGWERGYGYTF

J gene: TRBJ2-2
V gene: TRBV4-1
D gene: NA
clone size: NA
CDR3 DNA: TGCGCCAGCAGCCGAAGGGATAACACCGGGGAGCTGTTTTTT
CDR3 protein: CASSRRDNTGELFF

J gene: TRBJ2-7
V gene: TRBV7-3
D gene: TRBD2
clone size: once
CDR3 DNA: TGTGCCAGCAGCTTAAGGGGGGGATCCTCCTACGAGCAGTACTTC
CDR3 protein: CASSLRGGSSYEQYF

J gene: TRBJ2-7
V gene: TRBV7-7
D gene: NA
clone size: NA
CDR3 DNA: TGTGCCAGCAGCCAAGGACGGACCTACGAGCAGTACTTC
CDR3 protein: CASSQGRTYEQYF

J gene: TRBJ1-2
V gene: TRBV7-8
D gene: NA
clone size: NA
CDR3 DNA: TGTGCCAGCAGCTTAGAGAGCAGGCCGGAGGGCTACACCTTC
CDR3 protein: CASSLESRPEGYTF

J gene: TRBJ1-1
V gene: TRBV28
D gene: NA
clone size: NA
CDR3 DNA: TGTGCCAGCAGTACAGGGTTGAACACTGAAGCTTTCTTT
CDR3 protein: CASSTGLNTEAFF

J gene: TRBJ2-7
V gene: TRBV27
D gene: TRBD2
clone size: NA
CDR3 DNA: TGTGCCAGCAGTTTTAGCGGGGCGGCCTACGAGCAGTACTTC
CDR3 protein: CASSFSGAAYEQYF

J gene: TRBJ2-3
V gene: TRBV21-1
D gene: NA
clone size: NA
CDR3 DNA: TGTGCCAGCTCCCCCTGGACTAGCGGGACCTCTACCACAGATACGCAGTATTTT
CDR3 protein: CASSPWTSGTSTTDTQYF

J gene: TRBJ2-7
V gene: TRBV6-1
D gene: TRBD1
clone size: NA
CDR3 DNA: TGTGCCAGCAGCGTCGACAGGGGGGGGATGTGCGAGCAGTACTTC
CDR3 protein: CASSVDRGGMCEQYF

J gene: TRBJ2-3
V gene: TRBV5-6
D gene: NA
clone size: NA
CDR3 DNA: TGTGCCAGCAGCTTGGATATGTGGGGGCAGTATTTT
CDR3 protein: CASSLDMWGQYF